Below, one TCR beta chain is given with its context. Its cognate antigen has yet to be identified. Nothing much larger sits one base from this clone, and base qualities are not available. RNA was extracted using the RNeasy kit, and about 0.5 to 1 ug of the RNA was reverse transcribed with random hexamers. The immunoSEQ multiplex PCR assay, which covers 54 Vbeta and 13 Jbeta segments, was used to amplify TCR beta CDR3 regions. PCR amplification bias was corrected by using a synthetic template baseline for primer optimization and computational correction. In the source study's methods: Reads were assigned to V, D and J genes according to IMGT and analyzed in immunoSEQ Analyzer, with only productive sequences retained. To calculate clonality, Shannon entropy was normalized by log2 of the number of productive unique sequences and then subtracted from one. Public and private clones were assessed among the 100 most prevalent clones of each patient and control. Susac-specific clones were defined as absent from healthy and MS cohorts, around 980 published viral clones and other ImmuneACCESS disease sequences. TCRdb trimmed the raw reads at Q25, called clones with MiXCR and kept productive beta chains. Rows matching on CDR3 protein sequence are summarized as one entry with the most common DNA and genes. Clone size and V and J calls follow TCRdb, not the original study. This sample comprises around 280,000 distinct CDR3 sequences, approximately 85% of them detected only once. 0.095% to 0.14% of the sample is in the top ten clones.

Peripheral blood CD8+ and CD4+ T cells from healthy donors, Susac syndrome patients and multiple sclerosis patients were profiled by high-throughput TCR beta sequencing. Treatment-naive patients with stable or active relapsing-remitting disease fulfilling revised McDonald criteria were used as multiple sclerosis controls. Bulk CD8+ and CD4+ T cells were purified magnetically by negative isolation, whereas CD8+ TEMRA cells were enriched by FACS. Blood was drawn into EDTA tubes, processed within 24 hours, and PBMCs were isolated by density gradient centrifugation. PBMCs intended for TCR sequencing were cryopreserved in liquid nitrogen and thawed later in a water bath at 37 degrees C. The sorted or isolated CD4+, CD8+ and CD8+ TEMRA cells had a purity of 90% or higher. This sample was included in a study of CD8 T cells in Susac syndrome (dated by TCRdb to between 2019 and 2020). General notes on the study: The study used repertoire sequencing to test whether antigen drove CD8+ T cell activation and differentiation in Susac syndrome. The clonality of the CD8+ T cell repertoire was compared across some eleven healthy donors, roughly 14 Susac syndrome patients and about 16 multiple sclerosis patients. Overall results and qualifications from the work: The study acknowledged that relatively few individuals were included in the TCR sequencing and HLA analysis.

CDR1 and CDR2 were assigned from the germline V gene (reference sequence) as PRHDT and FYEKMQ. The trim is 3 bases for V and 3 bases for J, with a gap of 11 bases between the germline ends. The CDR3 numbers 14 residues from cysteine through phenylalanine. Of the read, only the CDR3 DNA is kept; its 42 bases are in frame from base 1. The receptor chain draws on TRBV13 and TRBJ1-2; no D gene is confidently identified. The sequence came from a human donor with multiple sclerosis. Input material: CD8+ T cells from PBMCs. In nucleotides, the sequence is TGTGCCAGCAGCTTTTTGGAGGGTCACTATGGCTACACCTTC. This codes for CASSFLEGHYGYTF.